The T cell receptor (beta chain) under discussion was sequenced for a study of cytomegalovirus exposure and HLA in healthy donors. Study-wide context: Ancestry clustering placed 70% to 90% of 350 to 500 genotyped donors in the Caucasian-associated cluster.

This CDR3 spans 15 amino acids. The J segment lost 2 bases and the V segment lost 2 bases, leaving 5 bases of the junction unmatched. In germline, CDR1 is SGHDT, CDR2 YYEEEE. Vbeta (60) and Jbeta (13) primers were used in the PCR. This table comes from immunoSEQ multiplex PCR, and its TCRdb copy is limited to in-frame clones, with some not included. The table lists over 100,000 clones, roughly 78% of them singletons, with 1.5% to 2% in the top ten. This clone appeared a few times. This TCR was recovered from a woman aged 40-49 years in good health and CMV-seronegative. The rearrangement joins TRBV5-6 to TRBJ2-5; 8 bases align to TRBD2. Sequencing used PBMCs. The CDR3 loop is CASSFTSGDQETQYF. CDR3 in DNA: TGTGCCAGCAGCTTTACTAGCGGAGATCAAGAGACCCAGTACTTC.